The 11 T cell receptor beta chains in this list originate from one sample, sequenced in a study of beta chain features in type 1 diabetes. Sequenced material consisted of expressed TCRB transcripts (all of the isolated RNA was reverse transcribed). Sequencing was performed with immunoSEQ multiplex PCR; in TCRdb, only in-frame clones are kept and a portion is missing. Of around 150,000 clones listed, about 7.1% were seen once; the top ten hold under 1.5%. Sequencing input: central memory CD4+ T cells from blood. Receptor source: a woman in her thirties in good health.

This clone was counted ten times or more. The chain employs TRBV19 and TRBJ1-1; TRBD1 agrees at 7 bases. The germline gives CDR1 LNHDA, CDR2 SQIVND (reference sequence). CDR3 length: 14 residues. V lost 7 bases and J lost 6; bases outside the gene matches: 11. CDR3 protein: CASTTGWGQPEAFF. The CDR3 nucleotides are TGTGCCAGTACAACAGGGTGGGGACAGCCTGAAGCTTTCTTT.

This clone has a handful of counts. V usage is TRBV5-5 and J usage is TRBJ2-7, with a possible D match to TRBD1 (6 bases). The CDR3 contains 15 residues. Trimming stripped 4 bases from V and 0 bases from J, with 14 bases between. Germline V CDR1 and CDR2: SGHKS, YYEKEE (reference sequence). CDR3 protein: CASSLRDTFSYEQYF. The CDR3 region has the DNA TGTGCCAGCAGCCTCCGGGACACCTTCTCCTACGAGCAGTACTTC.

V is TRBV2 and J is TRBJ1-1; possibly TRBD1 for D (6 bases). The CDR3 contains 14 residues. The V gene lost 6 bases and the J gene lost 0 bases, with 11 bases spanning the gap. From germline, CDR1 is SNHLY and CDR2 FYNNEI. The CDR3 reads CASRAGQLNTEAFF. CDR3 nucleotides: TGTGCCAGCAGAGCGGGACAATTGAACACTGAAGCTTTCTTT.

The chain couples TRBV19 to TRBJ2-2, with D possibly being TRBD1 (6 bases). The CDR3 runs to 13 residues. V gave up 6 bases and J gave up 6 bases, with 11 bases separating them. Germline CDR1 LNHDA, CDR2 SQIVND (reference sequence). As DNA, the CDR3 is TGTGCCAGTAGGCCTACAGGGCCCGGGGAGCTGTTTTTT. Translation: CASRPTGPGELFF. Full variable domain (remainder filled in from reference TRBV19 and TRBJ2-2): DGGITQSPKYLFRKEGQNVTLSCEQNLNHDAMYWYRQDPGQGLRLIYYSQIVNDFQKGDIAEGYSVSREKKESFPLTVTSAQKNPTAFYLCASRPTGPGELFFGEGSRLTVL.

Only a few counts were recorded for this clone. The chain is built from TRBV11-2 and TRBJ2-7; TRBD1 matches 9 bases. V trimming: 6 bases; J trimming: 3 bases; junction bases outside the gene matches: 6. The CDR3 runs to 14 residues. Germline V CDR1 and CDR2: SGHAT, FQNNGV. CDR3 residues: CASSVSGQGYEQYF. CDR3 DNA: TGTGCCAGCAGTGTATCGGGACAGGGCTACGAGCAGTACTTC.

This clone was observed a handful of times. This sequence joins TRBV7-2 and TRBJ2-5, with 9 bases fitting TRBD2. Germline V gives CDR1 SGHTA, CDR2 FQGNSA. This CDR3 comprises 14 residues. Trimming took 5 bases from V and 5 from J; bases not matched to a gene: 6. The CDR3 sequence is CASSLSGSGETQYF. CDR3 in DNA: TGTGCCAGCAGCCTTAGCGGGAGTGGGGAGACCCAGTACTTC.

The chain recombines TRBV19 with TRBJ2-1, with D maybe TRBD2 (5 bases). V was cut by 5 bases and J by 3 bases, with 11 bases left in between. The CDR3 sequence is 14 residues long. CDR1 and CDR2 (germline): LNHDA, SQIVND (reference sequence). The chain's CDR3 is CASSSADLYNEQFF. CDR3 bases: TGTGCCAGTAGTTCAGCGGACCTCTACAATGAGCAGTTCTTC.

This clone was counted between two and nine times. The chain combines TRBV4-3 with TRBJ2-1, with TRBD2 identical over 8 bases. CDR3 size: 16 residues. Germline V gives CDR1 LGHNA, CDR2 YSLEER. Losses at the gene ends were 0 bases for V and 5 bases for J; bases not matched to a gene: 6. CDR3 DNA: TGCGCCAGCAGCCAAGATAGTCGCGGGAGGCACAATGAGCAGTTCTTC. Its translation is CASSQDSRGRHNEQFF.

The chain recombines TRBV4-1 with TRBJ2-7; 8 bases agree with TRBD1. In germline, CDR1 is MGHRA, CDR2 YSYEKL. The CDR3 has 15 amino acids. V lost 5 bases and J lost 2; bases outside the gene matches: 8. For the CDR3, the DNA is TGCGCCAGCAGCACTACCGGGACAGGCACCTACGAGCAGTACTTC. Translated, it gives CASSTTGTGTYEQYF.

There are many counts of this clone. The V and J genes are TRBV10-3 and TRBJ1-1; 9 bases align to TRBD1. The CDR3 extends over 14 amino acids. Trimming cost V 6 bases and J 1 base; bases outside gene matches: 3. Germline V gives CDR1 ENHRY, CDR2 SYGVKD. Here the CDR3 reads CAIREQGANTEAFF. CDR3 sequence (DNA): TGTGCCATCAGAGAACAGGGGGCGAACACTGAAGCTTTCTTT.

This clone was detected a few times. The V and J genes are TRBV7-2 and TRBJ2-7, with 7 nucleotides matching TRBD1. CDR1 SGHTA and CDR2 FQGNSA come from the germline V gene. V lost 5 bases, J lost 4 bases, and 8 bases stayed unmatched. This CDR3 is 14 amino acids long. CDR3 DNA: TGTGCCAGCAGCCGACCGGGACAGCTTTACGAGCAGTACTTC. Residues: CASSRPGQLYEQYF.